The rows below give T cell receptor beta chains drawn from one sample of a study of blood T cell repertoires in COVID-19. Assay used: immunoSEQ multiplex PCR; TCRdb lists only in-frame clones, some missing. The table shows around 300,000 clones, with around 86% occurring only once. The sequencing input was peripheral blood. Receptors were obtained from a woman in her 40s who had recovered from COVID-19. Both conserved end residues are part of each CDR3. D genes are given only for firm matches. Clone sizes are given selectively: once, few, many, or a class where the clone is expanded.

v_call	d_call	clone_size	j_call	cdr3_aa	cdr3_nt
TRBV1	-	-	TRBJ2-1	CTSSPRLAGSYNEQFF	TGCACCAGCAGCCCTAGACTAGCGGGGAGCTACAATGAGCAGTTCTTC
TRBV9	-	-	TRBJ2-5	CASSHPAAGGGFATQYF	TGTGCCAGCAGCCACCCGGCAGCAGGAGGGGGCTTTGCGACCCAGTACTTC
TRBV5-1	-	once	TRBJ2-3	CASTQWGGTDTQYF	TGCGCCAGCACCCAATGGGGAGGCACAGATACGCAGTATTTT
TRBV24-1	TRBD1	-	TRBJ2-7	CATSENGQGTQQYF	TGTGCCACCAGTGAAAACGGACAGGGCACCCAGCAGTACTTC
TRBV15	-	-	TRBJ2-7	CATSRAGVGEQYF	TGTGCCACCAGCAGAGCGGGGGTAGGCGAGCAGTACTTC
TRBV27	-	-	TRBJ2-7	CASSLSGSFYRSSYEQYF	TGTGCCAGCAGTTTATCAGGTTCCTTCTACCGGAGCTCCTACGAGCAGTACTTC
TRBV18	TRBD1	-	TRBJ1-4	CASSPSRGAATNEKLFF	TGTGCCAGCTCACCAAGCAGGGGGGCCGCAACTAATGAAAAACTGTTTTTT
TRBV21-1	-	-	TRBJ2-7	CASSNRRRLAGVYEQYF	TGTGCCAGCAGCAATCGCAGGAGACTAGCGGGAGTGTACGAGCAGTACTTC
TRBV28	TRBD1	-	TRBJ1-1	CASSLDRAEAFF	TGTGCCAGCAGTTTAGACAGGGCAGAAGCTTTCTTT
TRBV25-1	-	-	TRBJ2-6	CASSQYSGANVLTF	TGTGCCAGCTCCCAGTACTCTGGGGCCAACGTCCTGACTTTC
TRBV28	TRBD2	-	TRBJ2-3	CASSPPRLAGRADTQYF	TGTGCCAGCAGCCCCCCCCGGCTAGCGGGAAGGGCAGATACGCAGTATTTT
TRBV7-2	TRBD1	-	TRBJ1-1	CASSGQAITEAFF	TGTGCCAGCAGTGGACAGGCCATCACTGAAGCTTTCTTT
TRBV7-9	TRBD1	-	TRBJ1-1	CASSNSLLPGTGGAFF	TGTGCCAGCAGCAACAGCCTACTACCCGGGACAGGGGGTGCTTTCTTT
TRBV28	-	-	TRBJ2-1	CASNMGGTGTYNEQFF	TGTGCCAGCAACATGGGGGGGACAGGAACCTACAATGAGCAGTTCTTC
TRBV19	TRBD2	once	TRBJ2-3	CASSRTSARTDTQYF	TGTGCCAGTAGTAGAACTAGCGCCCGCACAGATACGCAGTATTTT
TRBV27	-	-	TRBJ2-2	CASSRRPYTGELFF	TGTGCCAGCAGTCGGCGGCCCTACACCGGGGAGCTGTTTTTT